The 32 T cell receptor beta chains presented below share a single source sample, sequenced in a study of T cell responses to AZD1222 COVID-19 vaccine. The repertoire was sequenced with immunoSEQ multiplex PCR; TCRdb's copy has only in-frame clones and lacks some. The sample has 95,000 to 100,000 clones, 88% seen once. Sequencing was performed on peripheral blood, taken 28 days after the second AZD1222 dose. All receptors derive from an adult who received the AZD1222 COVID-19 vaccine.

The CDR3 sequence is CASSWASGETQYF. In DNA form, the CDR3 reads TGTGCCAGCAGCTGGGCTTCAGGAGAGACCCAGTACTTC. The chain is built from TRBV11-2 and TRBJ2-5; D unclear. The CDR3 loop spans 13 amino acids. Trimming removed 4 bases at V and 4 bases at J, with 10 bases between. Germline loops: CDR1 SGHAT, CDR2 FQNNGV.

CDR3 region: CASSYPVQGARDGYTF. The CDR3 bases are TGTGCCAGCAGTTACCCCGTACAGGGGGCGCGTGATGGCTACACCTTC. The chain employs TRBV6-5 and TRBJ1-2; TRBD1 matches 9 bases. Trimming removed 2 bases from V and 6 bases from J; junction bases left unmatched: 10. Per germline, CDR1 MNHEY and CDR2 SVGAGI. The CDR3 is 16 amino acids.

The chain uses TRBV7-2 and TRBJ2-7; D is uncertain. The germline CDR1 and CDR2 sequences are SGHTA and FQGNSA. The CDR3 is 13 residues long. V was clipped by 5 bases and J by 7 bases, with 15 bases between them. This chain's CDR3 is CASSPGRLREQYF. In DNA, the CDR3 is TGTGCCAGCAGCCCTGGACGTTTAAGGGAGCAGTACTTC.

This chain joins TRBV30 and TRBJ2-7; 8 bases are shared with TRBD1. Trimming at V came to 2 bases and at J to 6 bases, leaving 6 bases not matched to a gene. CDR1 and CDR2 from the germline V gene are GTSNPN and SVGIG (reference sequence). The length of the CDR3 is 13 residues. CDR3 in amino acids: CAWSPGQGIEQYF. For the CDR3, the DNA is TGTGCCTGGAGTCCAGGACAGGGCATCGAGCAGTACTTC.

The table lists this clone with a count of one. CDR3 bases: TGTGCCAGCAGCTCTATCGGAGGCAGGGGAAATCAGCCCCAGCATTTT. Protein: CASSSIGGRGNQPQHF. This sequence joins TRBV2 and TRBJ1-5; tentatively, D is TRBD1 (6 bases). The CDR3 is 16 amino acids. Trimming removed 6 bases at V and 4 bases at J, with 19 bases between. Germline V CDR1 and CDR2: SNHLY, FYNNEI.

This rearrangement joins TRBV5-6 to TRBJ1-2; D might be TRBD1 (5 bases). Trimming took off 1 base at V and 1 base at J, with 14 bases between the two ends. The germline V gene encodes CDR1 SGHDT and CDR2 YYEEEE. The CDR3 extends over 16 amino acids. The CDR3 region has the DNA TGTGCCAGCAGCTTGATTGGGCAGGGATATAACTATGGCTACACCTTC. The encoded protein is CASSLIGQGYNYGYTF.

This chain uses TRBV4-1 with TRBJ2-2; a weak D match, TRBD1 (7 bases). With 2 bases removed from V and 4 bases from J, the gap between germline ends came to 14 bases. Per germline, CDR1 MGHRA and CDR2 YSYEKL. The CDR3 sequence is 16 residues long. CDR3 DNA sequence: TGCGCCAGCAGCCAAATACACAGGGGAGGCACCGGGGAGCTGTTTTTT. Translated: CASSQIHRGGTGELFF.

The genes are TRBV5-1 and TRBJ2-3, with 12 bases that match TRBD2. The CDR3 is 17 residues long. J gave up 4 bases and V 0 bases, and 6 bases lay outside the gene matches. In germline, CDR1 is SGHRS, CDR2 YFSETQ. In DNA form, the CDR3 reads TGCGCCAGCAGCTTGGGTCTAGCGGGAGGGCCCGCAGATACGCAGTATTTT. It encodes CASSLGLAGGPADTQYF. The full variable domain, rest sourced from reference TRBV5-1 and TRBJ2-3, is KAGVTQTPRYLIKTRGQQVTLSCSPISGHRSVSWYQQTPGQGLQFLFEYFSETQRNKGNFPGRFSGRQFSNSRSEMNVSTLELGDSALYLCASSLGLAGGPADTQYFGPGTRLTVL.

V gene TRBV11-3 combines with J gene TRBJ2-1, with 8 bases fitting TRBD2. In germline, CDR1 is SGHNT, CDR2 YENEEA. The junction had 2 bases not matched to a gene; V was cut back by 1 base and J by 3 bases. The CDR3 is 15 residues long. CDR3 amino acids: CASSLAGTSYNEQFF. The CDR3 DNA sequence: TGTGCCAGCAGCTTAGCGGGGACTAGCTACAATGAGCAGTTCTTC.

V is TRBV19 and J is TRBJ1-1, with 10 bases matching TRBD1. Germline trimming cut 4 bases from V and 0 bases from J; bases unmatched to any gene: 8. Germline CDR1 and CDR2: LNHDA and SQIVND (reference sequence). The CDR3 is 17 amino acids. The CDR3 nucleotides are TGTGCCAGTAGTACCGGCGGGACAGGGGATATGAACACTGAAGCTTTCTTT. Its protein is CASSTGGTGDMNTEAFF.

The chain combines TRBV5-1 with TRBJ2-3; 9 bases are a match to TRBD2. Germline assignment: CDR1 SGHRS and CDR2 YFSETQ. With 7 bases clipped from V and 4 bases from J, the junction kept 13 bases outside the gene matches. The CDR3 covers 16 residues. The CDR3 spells CASRRGAGGLSDTQYF. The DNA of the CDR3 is TGCGCCAGCCGCCGCGGGGCGGGAGGGCTTTCAGATACGCAGTATTTT. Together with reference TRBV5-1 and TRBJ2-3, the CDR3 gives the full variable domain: KAGVTQTPRYLIKTRGQQVTLSCSPISGHRSVSWYQQTPGQGLQFLFEYFSETQRNKGNFPGRFSGRQFSNSRSEMNVSTLELGDSALYLCASRRGAGGLSDTQYFGPGTRLTVL.

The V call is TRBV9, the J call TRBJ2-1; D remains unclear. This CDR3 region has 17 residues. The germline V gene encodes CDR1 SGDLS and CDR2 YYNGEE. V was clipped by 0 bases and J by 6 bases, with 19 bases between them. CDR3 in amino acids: CASSVAGLFGPGNEQFF. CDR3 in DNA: TGTGCCAGCAGCGTAGCGGGTCTCTTCGGCCCGGGCAATGAGCAGTTCTTC.

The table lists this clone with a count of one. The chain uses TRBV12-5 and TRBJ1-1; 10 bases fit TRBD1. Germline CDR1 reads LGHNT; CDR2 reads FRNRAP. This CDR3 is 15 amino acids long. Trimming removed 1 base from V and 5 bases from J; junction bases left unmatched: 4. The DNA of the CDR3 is TGTGCTAGTGGTTTGGGACAGGGGGCTGGGACTGAAGCTTTCTTT. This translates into CASGLGQGAGTEAFF.

The CDR3 nucleotides are TGTGCCAGCAGCGACCCTAGCGGAGCCTACGAGCAGTACTTC. Translation: CASSDPSGAYEQYF. The chain joins TRBV5-4 to TRBJ2-7; 7 bases fit TRBD2. This CDR3 spans 14 amino acids. The J segment lost 2 bases and the V segment lost 4 bases, leaving 6 bases of the junction unmatched. CDR1 and CDR2 (germline): SGHNT, YYREEE (reference sequence).

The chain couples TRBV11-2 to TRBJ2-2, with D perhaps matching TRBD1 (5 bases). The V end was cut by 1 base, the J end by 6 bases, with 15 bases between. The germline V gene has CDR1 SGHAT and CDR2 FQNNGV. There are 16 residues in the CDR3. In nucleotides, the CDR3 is TGTGCCAGCAGCTTAGCTGTGCAGGGCAACGCCGGGGAGCTGTTTTTT. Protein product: CASSLAVQGNAGELFF.

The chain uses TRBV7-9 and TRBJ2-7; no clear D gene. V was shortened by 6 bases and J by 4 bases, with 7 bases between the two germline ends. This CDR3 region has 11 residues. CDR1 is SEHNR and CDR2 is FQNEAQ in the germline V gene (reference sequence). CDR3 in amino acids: CASRLGYEQYF. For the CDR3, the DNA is TGTGCCAGCAGATTGGGGTACGAGCAGTACTTC.

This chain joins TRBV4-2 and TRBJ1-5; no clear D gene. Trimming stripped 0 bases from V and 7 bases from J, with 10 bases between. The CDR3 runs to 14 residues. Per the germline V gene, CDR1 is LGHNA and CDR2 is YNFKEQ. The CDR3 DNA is TGTGCCAGCAGCCAAGATCGTGGGGTCCAGCCCCAGCATTTT. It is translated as CASSQDRGVQPQHF.

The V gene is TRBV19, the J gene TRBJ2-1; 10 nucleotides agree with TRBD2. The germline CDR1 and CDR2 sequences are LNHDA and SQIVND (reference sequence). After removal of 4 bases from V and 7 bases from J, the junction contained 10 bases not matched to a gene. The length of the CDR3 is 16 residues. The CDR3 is CASSKLAGRSDNEQFF. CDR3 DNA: TGTGCCAGTAGTAAACTAGCGGGAAGGTCCGATAATGAGCAGTTCTTC.

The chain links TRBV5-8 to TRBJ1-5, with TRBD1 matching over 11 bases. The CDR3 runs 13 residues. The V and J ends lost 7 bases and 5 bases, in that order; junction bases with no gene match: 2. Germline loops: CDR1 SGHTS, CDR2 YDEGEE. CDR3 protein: CASRDRGDQPQHF. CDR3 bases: TGTGCCAGCCGGGACAGGGGGGATCAGCCCCAGCATTTT.

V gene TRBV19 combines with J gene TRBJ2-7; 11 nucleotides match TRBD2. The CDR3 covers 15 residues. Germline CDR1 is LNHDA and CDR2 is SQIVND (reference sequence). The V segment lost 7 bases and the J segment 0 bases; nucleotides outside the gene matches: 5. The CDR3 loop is CASKSTSGNSYEQYF. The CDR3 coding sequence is TGTGCCAGTAAATCGACTAGCGGGAACTCCTACGAGCAGTACTTC.

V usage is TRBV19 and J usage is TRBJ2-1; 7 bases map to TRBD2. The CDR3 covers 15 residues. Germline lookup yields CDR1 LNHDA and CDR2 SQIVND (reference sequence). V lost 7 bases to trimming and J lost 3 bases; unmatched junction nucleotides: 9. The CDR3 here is CASTVSSGDYNEQFF. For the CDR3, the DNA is TGTGCCAGTACGGTTTCTAGCGGAGACTACAATGAGCAGTTCTTC.

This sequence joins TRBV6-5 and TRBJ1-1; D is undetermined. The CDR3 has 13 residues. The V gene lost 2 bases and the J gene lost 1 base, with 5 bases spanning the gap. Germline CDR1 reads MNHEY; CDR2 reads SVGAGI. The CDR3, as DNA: TGTGCCAGCAGTTACCGCAGGAACACTGAAGCTTTCTTT. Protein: CASSYRRNTEAFF.

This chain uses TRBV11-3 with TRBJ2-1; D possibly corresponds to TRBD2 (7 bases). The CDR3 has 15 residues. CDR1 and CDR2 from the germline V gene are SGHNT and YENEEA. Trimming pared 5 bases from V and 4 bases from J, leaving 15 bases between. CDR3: CASSPGRGKYNEQFF. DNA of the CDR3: TGTGCCAGCAGCCCGGGGAGGGGGAAGTACAATGAGCAGTTCTTC.

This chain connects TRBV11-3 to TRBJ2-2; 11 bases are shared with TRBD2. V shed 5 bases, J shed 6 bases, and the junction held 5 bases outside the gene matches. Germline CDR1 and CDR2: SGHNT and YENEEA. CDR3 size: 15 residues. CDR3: CASSRLAGGAGELFF. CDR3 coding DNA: TGTGCCAGCAGCCGCCTAGCGGGGGGCGCCGGGGAGCTGTTTTTT. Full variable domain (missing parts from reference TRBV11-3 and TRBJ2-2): EAGVVQSPRYKIIEKKQPVAFWCNPISGHNTLYWYLQNLGQGPELLIRYENEEAVDDSQLPKDRFSAERLKGVDSTLKIQPAELGDSAVYLCASSRLAGGAGELFFGEGSRLTVL.

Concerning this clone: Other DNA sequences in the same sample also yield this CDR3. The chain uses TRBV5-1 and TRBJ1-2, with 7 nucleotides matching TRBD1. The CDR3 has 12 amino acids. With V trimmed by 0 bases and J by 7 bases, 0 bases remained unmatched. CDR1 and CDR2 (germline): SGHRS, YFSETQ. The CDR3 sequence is CASSLDRGGYTF. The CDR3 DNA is TGCGCCAGCAGCTTGGACAGGGGTGGCTACACCTTC.

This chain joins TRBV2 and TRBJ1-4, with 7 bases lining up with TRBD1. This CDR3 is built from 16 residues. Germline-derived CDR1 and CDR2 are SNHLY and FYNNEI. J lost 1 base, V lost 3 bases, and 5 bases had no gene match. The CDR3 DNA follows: TGTGCCAGCAGTGACAGGGGGAGTGGAACTAATGAAAAACTGTTTTTT. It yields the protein CASSDRGSGTNEKLFF. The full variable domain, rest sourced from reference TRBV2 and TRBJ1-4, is EPEVTQTPSHQVTQMGQEVILRCVPISNHLYFYWYRQILGQKVEFLVSFYNNEISEKSEIFDDQFSVERPDGSNFTLKIRSTKLEDSAMYFCASSDRGSGTNEKLFFGSGTQLSVL.

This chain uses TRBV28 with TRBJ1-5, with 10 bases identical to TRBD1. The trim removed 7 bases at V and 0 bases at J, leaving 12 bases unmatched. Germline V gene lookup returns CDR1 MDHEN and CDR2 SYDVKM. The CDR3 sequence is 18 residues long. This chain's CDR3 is CASKSGTGASYSNQPQHF. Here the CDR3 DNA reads TGTGCCAGCAAATCAGGGACAGGGGCGTCCTATAGCAATCAGCCCCAGCATTTT.

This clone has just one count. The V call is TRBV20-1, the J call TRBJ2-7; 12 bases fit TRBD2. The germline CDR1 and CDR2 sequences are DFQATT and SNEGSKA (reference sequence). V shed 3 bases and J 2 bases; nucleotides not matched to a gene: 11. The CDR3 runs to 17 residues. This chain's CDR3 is CSASRRGLAGSAYEQYF. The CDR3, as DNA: TGCAGTGCTAGTCGGCGCGGACTAGCGGGATCCGCCTACGAGCAGTACTTC.

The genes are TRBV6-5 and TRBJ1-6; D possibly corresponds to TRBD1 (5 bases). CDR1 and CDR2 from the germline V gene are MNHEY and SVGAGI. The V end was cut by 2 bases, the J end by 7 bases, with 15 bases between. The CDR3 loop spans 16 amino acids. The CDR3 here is CASSYGGGDGNSPLHF. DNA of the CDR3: TGTGCCAGCAGTTACGGTGGGGGGGATGGGAATTCACCCCTCCACTTT.

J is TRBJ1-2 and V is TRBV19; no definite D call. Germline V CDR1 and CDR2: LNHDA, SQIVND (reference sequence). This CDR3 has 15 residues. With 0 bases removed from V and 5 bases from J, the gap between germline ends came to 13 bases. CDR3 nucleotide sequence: TGTGCCAGTAGTATAGACGCTCGGATTGTATATGGCTACACCTTC. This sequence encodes CASSIDARIVYGYTF.

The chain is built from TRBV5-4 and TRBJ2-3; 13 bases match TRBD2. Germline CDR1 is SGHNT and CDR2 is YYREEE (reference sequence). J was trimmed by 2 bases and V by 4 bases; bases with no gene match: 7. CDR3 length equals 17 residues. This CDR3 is CASSKGTSGTNTDTQYF. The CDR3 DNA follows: TGTGCCAGCAGCAAAGGGACTAGCGGGACAAACACAGATACGCAGTATTTT.

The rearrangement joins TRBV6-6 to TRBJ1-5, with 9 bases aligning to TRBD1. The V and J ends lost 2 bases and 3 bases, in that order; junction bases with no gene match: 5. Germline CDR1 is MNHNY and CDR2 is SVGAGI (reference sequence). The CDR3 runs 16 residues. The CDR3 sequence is CASSYEGTGHNQPQHF. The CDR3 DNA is TGTGCCAGCAGTTACGAGGGGACAGGGCACAATCAGCCCCAGCATTTT.